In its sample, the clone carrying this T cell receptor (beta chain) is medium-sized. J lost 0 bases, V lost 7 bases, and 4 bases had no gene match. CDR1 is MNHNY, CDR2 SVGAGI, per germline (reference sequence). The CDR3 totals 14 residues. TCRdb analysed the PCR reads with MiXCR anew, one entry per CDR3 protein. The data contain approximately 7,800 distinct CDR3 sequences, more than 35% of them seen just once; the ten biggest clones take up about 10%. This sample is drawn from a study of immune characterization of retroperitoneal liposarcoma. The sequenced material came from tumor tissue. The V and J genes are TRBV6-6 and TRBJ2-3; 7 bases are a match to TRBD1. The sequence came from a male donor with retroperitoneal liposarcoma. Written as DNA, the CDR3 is TGTGCCAGCACTAAGGGACAGAGCACAGATACGCAGTATTTT. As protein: CASTKGQSTDTQYF.